The 18 T cell receptor beta chains below come from one sample, sequenced in a study of cytomegalovirus exposure and HLA in healthy donors. Sequencing used immunoSEQ multiplex PCR; TCRdb keeps in-frame clones, though not all of them. The sample lists under 150,000 clones, more than 85% occurring once. Input material: PBMCs. These receptor sequences come from a man aged 18 to 35 in good health and CMV-seropositive.

This sequence joins TRBV6-4 and TRBJ2-3, with D perhaps matching TRBD1 (5 bases). The length of the CDR3 is 13 residues. CDR1 and CDR2 (germline): MRHNA, SNTAGT. The germline V and J ends were trimmed by 4 bases and 3 bases, with 8 bases remaining between them. This chain's CDR3 is CASSAGQTDTQYF. DNA of the CDR3: TGTGCCAGCAGTGCCGGACAAACAGATACGCAGTATTTT.

The rearrangement links TRBV7-9 to TRBJ2-2, with D perhaps TRBD2 (6 bases). Germline CDR1 and CDR2: SEHNR and FQNEAQ (reference sequence). This CDR3 spans 15 amino acids. V lost 6 bases, J lost 5 bases, and 16 bases lay in between. This CDR3 reads CASSSPGVGTGELFF. CDR3 nucleotides: TGTGCCAGCAGTTCACCGGGAGTTGGGACCGGGGAGCTGTTTTTT.

The CDR3 nucleotides are TGTGCCAGCAGCCCCTCCAGGGGGATCTCTGGAAACACCATATATTTT. This encodes CASSPSRGISGNTIYF. The chain links TRBV14 to TRBJ1-3, with 7 bases fitting TRBD1. CDR1 is SGHDN, CDR2 FVKESK, per germline. The CDR3 is 16 residues long. With V trimmed by 4 bases and J by 0 bases, 6 bases remained unmatched.

This chain links TRBV10-2 with TRBJ2-5; TRBD1 matches 10 bases. The V segment lost 3 bases and the J segment 4 bases; nucleotides outside the gene matches: 11. The CDR3 covers 17 residues. CDR1 is WSHSY and CDR2 is SAAADI in the germline V gene. The CDR3 DNA reads TGCGCCAGCAGTGAAGGTCGACTAGGGACAGGGGCAGAGACCCAGTACTTC. This translates into CASSEGRLGTGAETQYF.

This chain links TRBV19 with TRBJ1-2, with a possible D match to TRBD1 (6 bases). The CDR3 runs 15 residues. Germline V CDR1 and CDR2: LNHDA, SQIVND (reference sequence). V was trimmed by 1 base and J by 4 bases, leaving 13 bases between them. CDR3 bases: TGTGCCAGTAGTATAGCCCCAGGGGCAATCTATGGCTACACCTTC. Residues: CASSIAPGAIYGYTF. Supplemented by reference TRBV19 and TRBJ1-2, the full variable domain reads DGGITQSPKYLFRKEGQNVTLSCEQNLNHDAMYWYRQDPGQGLRLIYYSQIVNDFQKGDIAEGYSVSREKKESFPLTVTSAQKNPTAFYLCASSIAPGAIYGYTFGSGTRLTVV.

V gene TRBV5-1 combines with J gene TRBJ2-2, with 9 nucleotides matching TRBD1. J gave up 8 bases and V 2 bases, and 10 bases lay outside the gene matches. CDR1 is SGHRS and CDR2 is YFSETQ in the germline V gene. CDR3 length: 16 residues. CDR3 region: CASSFLGQGSSGELFF. In nucleotides, the CDR3 is TGCGCCAGCAGCTTTTTGGGACAGGGATCGTCAGGGGAGCTGTTTTTT.

The chain has TRBV2 and TRBJ2-1; 9 positions agree with TRBD1. The CDR3 length is 14 residues. J lost 4 bases, V lost 6 bases, and 4 bases had no gene match. CDR1 is SNHLY and CDR2 is FYNNEI in the germline V gene. Here the CDR3 reads CASRDRGRYNEQFF. CDR3 sequence (DNA): TGTGCCAGCAGGGACAGGGGTAGGTACAATGAGCAGTTCTTC.

The chain couples TRBV18 to TRBJ1-1; D is undetermined. This CDR3 has 16 amino acids. Trimming pared 3 bases from V and 4 bases from J, leaving 18 bases between. Germline-derived CDR1 and CDR2 are KGHSH and LQKENI. The CDR3 here is CASSPTDVLSGTEAFF. In nucleotides, the CDR3 is TGTGCCAGCTCACCGACGGACGTCCTAAGCGGCACTGAAGCTTTCTTT.

The CDR3 loop reads CASSMYNEQFF. The CDR3 DNA sequence: TGTGCCAGTAGTATGTATAATGAGCAGTTCTTC. The chain links TRBV19 to TRBJ2-1, with D unresolved. CDR1 LNHDA and CDR2 SQIVND come from the germline V gene (reference sequence). The germline V and J ends were trimmed by 3 bases and 7 bases, with 4 bases remaining between them. CDR3 size: 11 residues.

The rearrangement uses TRBV9 and TRBJ1-2; 7 bases match TRBD1. J gave up 6 bases and V 3 bases, and 11 bases lay outside the gene matches. The CDR3 runs to 15 residues. In germline, CDR1 is SGDLS, CDR2 YYNGEE. For the CDR3, the DNA is TGTGCCAGCAGCGCAGTAGGGGGCTCCTTAAATGGCTACACCTTC. Its translation is CASSAVGGSLNGYTF.

This sequence joins TRBV7-9 and TRBJ1-1; D is perhaps TRBD1 (6 bases). From germline, CDR1 is SEHNR and CDR2 FQNEAQ (reference sequence). The CDR3 is 14 residues long. V was trimmed by 5 bases and J by 7 bases, leaving 17 bases between them. CDR3 nucleotide sequence: TGTGCCAGCAGCCCTCCGGGACACCGACTTGAAGCTTTCTTT. This translates into CASSPPGHRLEAFF.

In this sample, this clone turned up a few times. The rearrangement uses TRBV16 and TRBJ1-2; weak D call: TRBD1 (5 bases). Germline loops: CDR1 KGHSY, CDR2 FQNENV. Trimming left V 6 bases short and J 6 bases short, with 14 bases between. This CDR3 comprises 13 residues. The CDR3 reads CASSSWTLHGYTF. In DNA, the CDR3 is TGTGCCAGCAGTTCCTGGACACTGCATGGCTACACCTTC. The full variable domain, with the rest looked up from reference TRBV16 and TRBJ1-2, is GEEVAQTPKHLVRGEGQKAKLYCAPIKGHSYVFWYQQVLKNEFKFLISFQNENVFDETGMPKERFSAKCLPNSPCSLEIQATKLEDSAVYFCASSSWTLHGYTFGSGTRLTVV.

V and J are TRBV10-2 and TRBJ1-1; weak D call: TRBD1 (6 bases). The CDR3 spans 16 residues. Germline CDR1 and CDR2: WSHSY and SAAADI. Trimming left V 0 bases short and J 0 bases short, with 11 bases between. CDR3 loop: CASSESRDRLNTEAFF. The CDR3 coding sequence is TGCGCCAGCAGTGAGTCCCGAGACAGGCTGAACACTGAAGCTTTCTTT.

J is TRBJ1-2 and V is TRBV6-1; D is unclear. Trimming removed 3 bases from V and 1 base from J, with 3 bases in between. This CDR3 has 12 residues. The germline gives CDR1 MNHNS, CDR2 SASEGT. The CDR3 DNA follows: TGTGCCAGCAGTGACTATAACTATGGCTACACCTTC. Amino acid sequence: CASSDYNYGYTF.

The CDR3 sequence: CASSIVQGAAEQYF. CDR3 DNA sequence: TGTGCCAGTAGTATAGTCCAGGGGGCAGCCGAGCAGTACTTC. The chain combines TRBV19 with TRBJ2-7, with 8 bases matching TRBD1. The ends lost 1 base at V and 6 bases at J; junction bases unmatched: 5. From germline, CDR1 is LNHDA and CDR2 SQIVND (reference sequence). The length of the CDR3 is 14 residues.

This clone was seen only once. The chain employs TRBV5-1 and TRBJ1-1; 10 bases are a match to TRBD1. Trimming removed 4 bases from V and 0 bases from J; junction bases left unmatched: 24. CDR1 is SGHRS and CDR2 is YFSETQ in the germline V gene. The CDR3 length is 22 residues. Here the CDR3 reads CASSSTRGRQGAKVSLNTEAFF. The CDR3 DNA sequence: TGCGCCAGCAGCAGCACCCGTGGTCGACAGGGGGCGAAGGTATCCTTGAACACTGAAGCTTTCTTT.

This clone occurred once. The rearrangement joins TRBV19 to TRBJ2-7; D remains unclear. CDR1 is LNHDA, CDR2 SQIVND, per germline (reference sequence). This CDR3 region has 12 residues. V gave up 4 bases and J gave up 3 bases, with 7 bases separating them. CDR3 nucleotide sequence: TGTGCCAGTAGTACGGCTAGCTACGAGCAGTACTTC. Encoded protein: CASSTASYEQYF.

V usage is TRBV6-1 and J usage is TRBJ1-5; a weak D match, TRBD1 (5 bases). The ends were cut back, 0 bases at V and 5 bases at J, with 14 bases in the middle. The CDR3 spans 16 residues. CDR1 MNHNS and CDR2 SASEGT come from the germline V gene. CDR3: CASSEAAGAGDQPQHF. CDR3 nucleotide sequence: TGTGCCAGCAGTGAAGCGGCCGGGGCGGGGGATCAGCCCCAGCATTTT.